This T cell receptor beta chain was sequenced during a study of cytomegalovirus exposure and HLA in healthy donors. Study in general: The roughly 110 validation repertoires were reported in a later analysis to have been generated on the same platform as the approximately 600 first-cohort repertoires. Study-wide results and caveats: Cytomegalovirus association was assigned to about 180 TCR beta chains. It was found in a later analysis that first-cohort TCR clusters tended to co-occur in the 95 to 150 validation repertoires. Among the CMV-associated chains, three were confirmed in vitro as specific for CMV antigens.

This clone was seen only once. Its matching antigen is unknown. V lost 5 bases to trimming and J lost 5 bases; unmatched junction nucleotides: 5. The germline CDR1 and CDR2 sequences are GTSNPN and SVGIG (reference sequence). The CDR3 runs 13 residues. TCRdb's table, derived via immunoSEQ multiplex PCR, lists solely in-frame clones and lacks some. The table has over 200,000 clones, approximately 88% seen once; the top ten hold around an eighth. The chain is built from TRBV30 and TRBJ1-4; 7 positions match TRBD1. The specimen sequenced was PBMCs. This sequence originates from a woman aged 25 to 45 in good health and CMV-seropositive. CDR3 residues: CAWLLQGNEKLFF. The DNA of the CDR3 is TGTGCCTGGTTGCTACAGGGGAATGAAAAACTGTTTTTT.